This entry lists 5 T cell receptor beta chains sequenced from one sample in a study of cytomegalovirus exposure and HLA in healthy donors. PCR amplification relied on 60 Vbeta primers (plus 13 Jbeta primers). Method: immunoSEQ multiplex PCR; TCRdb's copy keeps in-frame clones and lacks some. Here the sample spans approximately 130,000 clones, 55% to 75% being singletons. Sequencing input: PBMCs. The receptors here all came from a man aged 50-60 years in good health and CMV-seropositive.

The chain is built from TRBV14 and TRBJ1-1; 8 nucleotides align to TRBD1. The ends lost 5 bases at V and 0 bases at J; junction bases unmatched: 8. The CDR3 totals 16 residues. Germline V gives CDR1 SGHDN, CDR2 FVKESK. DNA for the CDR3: TGTGCCAGCAGCGATGGACAGGGTGCGGTGAACACTGAAGCTTTCTTT. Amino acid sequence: CASSDGQGAVNTEAFF.

In nucleotides, the CDR3 is TGTGCCAGCAGTTTTGGGGGGACAGGGCGCTTCTCTGGAAACACCATATATTTT. This sequence encodes CASSFGGTGRFSGNTIYF. This chain links TRBV28 with TRBJ1-3, with 9 bases fitting TRBD1. The V gene's germline CDR1 is MDHEN and CDR2 SYDVKM. J was trimmed by 0 bases and V by 3 bases; bases with no gene match: 9. The CDR3 consists of 18 residues.

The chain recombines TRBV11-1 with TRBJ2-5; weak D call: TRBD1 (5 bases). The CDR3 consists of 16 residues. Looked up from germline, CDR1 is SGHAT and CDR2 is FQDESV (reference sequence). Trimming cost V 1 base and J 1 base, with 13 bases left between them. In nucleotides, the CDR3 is TGTGCCAGCAGCTTAGTCCCTTGGGGCAGCCAAGAGACCCAGTACTTC. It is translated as CASSLVPWGSQETQYF.

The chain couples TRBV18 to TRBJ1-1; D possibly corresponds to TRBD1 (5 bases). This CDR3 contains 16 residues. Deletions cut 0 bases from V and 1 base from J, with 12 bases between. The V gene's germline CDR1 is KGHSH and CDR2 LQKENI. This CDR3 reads CASSPPWDSGNTEAFF. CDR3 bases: TGTGCCAGCTCACCACCGTGGGACTCCGGGAACACTGAAGCTTTCTTT.

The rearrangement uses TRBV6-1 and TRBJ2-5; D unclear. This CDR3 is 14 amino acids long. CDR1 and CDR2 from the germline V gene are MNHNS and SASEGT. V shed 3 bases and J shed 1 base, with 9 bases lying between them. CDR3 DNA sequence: TGTGCCAGCAGTGAGGTCAGGCGCCAAGAGACCCAGTACTTC. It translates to CASSEVRRQETQYF.